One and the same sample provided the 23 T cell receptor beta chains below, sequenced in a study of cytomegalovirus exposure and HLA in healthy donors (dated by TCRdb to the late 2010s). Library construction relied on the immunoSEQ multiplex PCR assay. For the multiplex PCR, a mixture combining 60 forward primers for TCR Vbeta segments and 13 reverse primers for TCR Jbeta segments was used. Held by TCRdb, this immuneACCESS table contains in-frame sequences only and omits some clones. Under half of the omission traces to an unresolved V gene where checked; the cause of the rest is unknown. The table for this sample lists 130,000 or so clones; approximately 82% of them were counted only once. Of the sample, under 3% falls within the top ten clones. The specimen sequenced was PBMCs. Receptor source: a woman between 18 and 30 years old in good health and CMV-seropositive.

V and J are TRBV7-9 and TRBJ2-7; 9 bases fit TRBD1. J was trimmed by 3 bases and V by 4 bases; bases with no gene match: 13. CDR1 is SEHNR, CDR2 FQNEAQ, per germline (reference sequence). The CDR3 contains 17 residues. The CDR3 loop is CASSSLAGTGIYYEQYF. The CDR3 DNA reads TGTGCCAGCAGCTCCTTGGCCGGGACAGGGATCTACTACGAGCAGTACTTC.

Here the CDR3 DNA reads TGTGCCAGCAGTTTGTCCCCAGTCCAAGAGACCCAGTACTTC. It specifies CASSLSPVQETQYF. This chain joins TRBV28 and TRBJ2-5; no clear D. Trimming pared 3 bases from V and 1 base from J, leaving 9 bases between. From germline, CDR1 is MDHEN and CDR2 SYDVKM. The CDR3 runs to 14 residues.

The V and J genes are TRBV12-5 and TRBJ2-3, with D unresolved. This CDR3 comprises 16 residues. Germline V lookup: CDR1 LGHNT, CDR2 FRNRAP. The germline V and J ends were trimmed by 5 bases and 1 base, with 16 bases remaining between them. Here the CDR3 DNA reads TGTGCTAGTGGTCCGCTCCTCCGCAGCGGCACAGATACGCAGTATTTT. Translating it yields CASGPLLRSGTDTQYF. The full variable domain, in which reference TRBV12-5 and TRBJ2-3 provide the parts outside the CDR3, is DARVTQTPRHKVTEMGQEVTMRCQPILGHNTVFWYRQTMMQGLELLAYFRNRAPLDDSGMPKDRFSAEMPDATLATLKIQPSEPRDSAVYFCASGPLLRSGTDTQYFGPGTRLTVL.

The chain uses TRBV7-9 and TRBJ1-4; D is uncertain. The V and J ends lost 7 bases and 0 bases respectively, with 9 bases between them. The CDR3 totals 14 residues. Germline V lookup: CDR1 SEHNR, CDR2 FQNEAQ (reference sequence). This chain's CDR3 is CASTHETTNEKLFF. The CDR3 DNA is TGTGCCAGCACCCATGAGACAACTAATGAAAAACTGTTTTTT.

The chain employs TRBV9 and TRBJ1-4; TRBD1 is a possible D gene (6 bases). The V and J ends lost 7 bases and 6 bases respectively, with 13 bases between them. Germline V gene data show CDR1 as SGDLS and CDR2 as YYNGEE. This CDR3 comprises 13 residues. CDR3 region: CASARAGDEKLFF. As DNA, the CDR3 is TGTGCCAGCGCCCGGGCAGGGGATGAAAAACTGTTTTTT. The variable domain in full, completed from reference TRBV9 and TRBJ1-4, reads DSGVTQTPKHLITATGQRVTLRCSPRSGDLSVYWYQQSLDQGLQFLIQYYNGEERAKGNILERFSAQQFPDLHSELNLSSLELGDSALYFCASARAGDEKLFFGSGTQLSVL.

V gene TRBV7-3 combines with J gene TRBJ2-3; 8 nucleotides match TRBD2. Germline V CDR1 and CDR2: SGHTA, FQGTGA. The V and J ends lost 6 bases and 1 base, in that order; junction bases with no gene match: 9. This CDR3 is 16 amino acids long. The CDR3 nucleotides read TGTGCCAGCAGTCTGGGGGGTAGCGGGGGCACAGATACGCAGTATTTT. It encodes CASSLGGSGGTDTQYF.

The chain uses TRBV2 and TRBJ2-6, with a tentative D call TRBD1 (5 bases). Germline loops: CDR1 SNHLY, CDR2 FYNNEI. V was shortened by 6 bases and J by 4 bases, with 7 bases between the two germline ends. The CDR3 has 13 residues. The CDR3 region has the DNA TGTGCCAGCAGAGGGGCGGGGGCCAACGTCCTGACTTTC. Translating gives CASRGAGANVLTF. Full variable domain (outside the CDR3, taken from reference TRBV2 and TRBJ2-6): EPEVTQTPSHQVTQMGQEVILRCVPISNHLYFYWYRQILGQKVEFLVSFYNNEISEKSEIFDDQFSVERPDGSNFTLKIRSTKLEDSAMYFCASRGAGANVLTFGAGSRLTVL.

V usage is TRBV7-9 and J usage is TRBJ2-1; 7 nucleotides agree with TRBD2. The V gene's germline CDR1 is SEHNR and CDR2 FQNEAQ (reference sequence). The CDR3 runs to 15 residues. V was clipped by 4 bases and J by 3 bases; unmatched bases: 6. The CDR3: CASSSVAGLYNEQFF. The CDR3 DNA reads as TGTGCCAGCAGCTCTGTAGCGGGCCTCTACAATGAGCAGTTCTTC.

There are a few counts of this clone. CDR3 in amino acids: CASTQRDTQYF. Written as DNA, the CDR3 is TGTGCCAGCACGCAGCGGGATACGCAGTATTTT. The rearrangement joins TRBV2 to TRBJ2-3; TRBD2 might be the D (5 bases). Germline lookup yields CDR1 SNHLY and CDR2 FYNNEI. CDR3 length: 11 residues. Trimming took off 7 bases at V and 6 bases at J, with 8 bases between the two ends. Complete variable domain (other parts from reference TRBV2 and TRBJ2-3): EPEVTQTPSHQVTQMGQEVILRCVPISNHLYFYWYRQILGQKVEFLVSFYNNEISEKSEIFDDQFSVERPDGSNFTLKIRSTKLEDSAMYFCASTQRDTQYFGPGTRLTVL.

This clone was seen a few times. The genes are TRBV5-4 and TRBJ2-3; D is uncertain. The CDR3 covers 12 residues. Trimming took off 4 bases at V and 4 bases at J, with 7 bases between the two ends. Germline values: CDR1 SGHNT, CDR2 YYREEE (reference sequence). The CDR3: CASSPLADTQYF. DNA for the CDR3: TGTGCCAGCAGCCCTCTCGCAGATACGCAGTATTTT.

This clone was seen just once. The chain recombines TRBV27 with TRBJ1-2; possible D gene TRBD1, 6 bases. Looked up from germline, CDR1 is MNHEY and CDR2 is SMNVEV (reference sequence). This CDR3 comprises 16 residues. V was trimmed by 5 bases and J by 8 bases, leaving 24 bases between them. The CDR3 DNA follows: TGTGCCAGCAGTCTGCACGCCGGGACATTCTTAGACGGCTACACCTTC. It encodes CASSLHAGTFLDGYTF.

The CDR3 is CAILRGTTEAFF. CDR3 in DNA: TGTGCCATTCTCAGGGGAACCACTGAAGCTTTCTTT. The chain has TRBV19 and TRBJ1-1; possibly TRBD1 for D (6 bases). The CDR3 has 12 amino acids. Trimming pared 10 bases from V and 4 bases from J, leaving 13 bases between. CDR1 and CDR2 from the germline V gene are LNHDA and SQIVND (reference sequence).

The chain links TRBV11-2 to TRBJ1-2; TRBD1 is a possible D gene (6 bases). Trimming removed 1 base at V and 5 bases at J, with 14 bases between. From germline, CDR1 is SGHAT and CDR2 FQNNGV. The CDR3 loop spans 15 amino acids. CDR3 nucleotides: TGTGCCAGCAGCTTAGGGGGGGGCGCTACTTATGGCTACACCTTC. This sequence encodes CASSLGGGATYGYTF.

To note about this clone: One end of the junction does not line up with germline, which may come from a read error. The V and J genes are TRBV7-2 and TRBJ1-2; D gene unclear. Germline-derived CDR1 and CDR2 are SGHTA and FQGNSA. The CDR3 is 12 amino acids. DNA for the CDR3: TGTGCCAGCAGCCTACGTAACTACGGCTACACCTTC. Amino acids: CASSLRNYGYTF.

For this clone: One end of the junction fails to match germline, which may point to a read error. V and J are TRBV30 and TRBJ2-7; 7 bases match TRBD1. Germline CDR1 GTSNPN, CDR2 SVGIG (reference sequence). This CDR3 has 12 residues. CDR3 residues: CSLTGNSYEQYF. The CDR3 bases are TGCTCTTTGACAGGGAACTCCTACGAGCAGTACTTC.

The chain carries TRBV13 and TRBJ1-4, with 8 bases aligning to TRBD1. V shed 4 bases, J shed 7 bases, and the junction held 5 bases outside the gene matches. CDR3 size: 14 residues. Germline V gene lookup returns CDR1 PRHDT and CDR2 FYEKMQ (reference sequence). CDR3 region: CASSSDRDLEKLFF. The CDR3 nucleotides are TGTGCCAGCAGCTCGGACAGGGACCTTGAAAAACTGTTTTTT.

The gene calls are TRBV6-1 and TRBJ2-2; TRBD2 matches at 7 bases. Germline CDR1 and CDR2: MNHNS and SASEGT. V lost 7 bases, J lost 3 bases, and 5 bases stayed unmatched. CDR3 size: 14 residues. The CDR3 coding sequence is TGTGCCAGCACGCGGGGGTTTGACACCGGGGAGCTGTTTTTT. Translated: CASTRGFDTGELFF.

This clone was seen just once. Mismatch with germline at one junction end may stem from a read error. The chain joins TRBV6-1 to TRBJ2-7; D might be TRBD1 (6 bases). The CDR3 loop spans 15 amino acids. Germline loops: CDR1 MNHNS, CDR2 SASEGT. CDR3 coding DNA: TGTGCCAGCAGTGAATTCCCAGGGGAAGCCTACGAGCGGTACTTC. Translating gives CASSEFPGEAYERYF.

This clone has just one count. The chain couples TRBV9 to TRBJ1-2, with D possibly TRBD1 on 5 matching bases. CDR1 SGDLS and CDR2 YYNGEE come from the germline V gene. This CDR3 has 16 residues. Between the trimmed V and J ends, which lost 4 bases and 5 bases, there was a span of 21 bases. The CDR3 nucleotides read TGTGCCAGCAGCCCAACAGGTGGGCTGCTGGCATATGGCTACACCTTC. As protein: CASSPTGGLLAYGYTF.

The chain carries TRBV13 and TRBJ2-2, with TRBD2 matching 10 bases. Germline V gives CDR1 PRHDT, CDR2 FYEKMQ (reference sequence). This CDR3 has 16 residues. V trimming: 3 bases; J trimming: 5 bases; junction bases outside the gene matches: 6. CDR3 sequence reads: CASSLVAGGKTGELFF. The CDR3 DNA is TGTGCCAGCAGCTTGGTAGCGGGGGGAAAAACCGGGGAGCTGTTTTTT.

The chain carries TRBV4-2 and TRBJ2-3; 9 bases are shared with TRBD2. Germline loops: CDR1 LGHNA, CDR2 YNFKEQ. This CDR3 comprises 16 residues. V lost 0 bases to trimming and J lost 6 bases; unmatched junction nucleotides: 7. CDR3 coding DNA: TGTGCCAGCAGCCAAGAAGCGGGGGGCAGATTGGATACGCAGTATTTT. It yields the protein CASSQEAGGRLDTQYF.

As DNA, the CDR3 is TGCGCCAGCAGCCGTGGGAGGACAGGGGGCTTCGTTAATGAGCAGTTCTTC. It specifies CASSRGRTGGFVNEQFF. The chain links TRBV4-1 to TRBJ2-1, with 11 positions matching TRBD1. V lost 4 bases and J lost 7; bases outside the gene matches: 12. The germline V gene encodes CDR1 MGHRA and CDR2 YSYEKL. This CDR3 comprises 17 residues.

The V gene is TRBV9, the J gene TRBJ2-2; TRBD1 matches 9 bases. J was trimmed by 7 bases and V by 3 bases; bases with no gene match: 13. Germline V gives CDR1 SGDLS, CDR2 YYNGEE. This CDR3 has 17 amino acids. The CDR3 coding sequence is TGTGCCAGCAGCGCGAGGACAGGGGAAAGTAAAGGCGGGGAGCTGTTTTTT. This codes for CASSARTGESKGGELFF.